These T cell receptor beta chains were read from a single sample in a study of blood T cell repertoires in COVID-19. The assay was immunoSEQ multiplex PCR, and TCRdb's table has in-frame clones only and misses some. The sample carries tens of thousands of clones, under 85% recorded once. What was sequenced was peripheral blood. Receptors were obtained from a man between 65 and 85 years old with acute or convalescent COVID-19. Both conserved end residues are part of each CDR3. D genes are given only for firm matches. The listing skips clone size in some rows; elsewhere it reads once, few, many or a size class.

V gene: TRBV11-1; J gene: TRBJ2-7; clone size: few; D gene: .; CDR3 DNA: TGTGCCAGCAGCTTGGGGCAGGGGAACTACGAGCAGTACTTC; CDR3 protein: CASSLGQGNYEQYF
V gene: TRBV10-3; J gene: TRBJ2-7; clone size: few; D gene: .; CDR3 DNA: TGTGCCATCAGTGAAAGCGCGGCCAGCAGCGTCCGCTCCTACGAGCAGTACTTC; CDR3 protein: CAISESAASSVRSYEQYF
V gene: TRBV12-2; J gene: TRBJ1-2; clone size: .; D gene: .; CDR3 DNA: TGTGCAAGTCGGAAGAAGGTCGGGGATGGCTACACCTTC; CDR3 protein: CASRKKVGDGYTF
V gene: TRBV19; J gene: TRBJ2-1; clone size: once; D gene: .; CDR3 DNA: TGTGCCAGTAGTCGGAGCTCCTACAATGAGCAGTTCTTC; CDR3 protein: CASSRSSYNEQFF
V gene: TRBV11-2; J gene: TRBJ2-1; clone size: .; D gene: .; CDR3 DNA: TGTGCCAGCAGCTTAGAGTGGAAGGGGAATGAGCAGTTCTTC; CDR3 protein: CASSLEWKGNEQFF
V gene: TRBV5-1; J gene: TRBJ1-4; clone size: .; D gene: TRBD1; CDR3 DNA: TGCGCCAGCAGCTTGGGGGACAGGGCCAATGAAAAACTGTTTTTT; CDR3 protein: CASSLGDRANEKLFF
V gene: TRBV28; J gene: TRBJ1-2; clone size: .; D gene: TRBD1; CDR3 DNA: TGTGCCAGCAGTTTCTGGCAGGGGGCGAAAATTGGCTACACCTTC; CDR3 protein: CASSFWQGAKIGYTF
V gene: TRBV7-8; J gene: TRBJ2-1; clone size: .; D gene: .; CDR3 DNA: TGTGCCAGCAGCGGGCAGTACAATGAGCAGTTCTTC; CDR3 protein: CASSGQYNEQFF
V gene: TRBV7-3; J gene: TRBJ2-1; clone size: .; D gene: TRBD1; CDR3 DNA: TGTGCCAGCAGCGCCGGGACAGCTTCCTACAATGAGCAGTTCTTC; CDR3 protein: CASSAGTASYNEQFF
V gene: TRBV7-9; J gene: TRBJ2-7; clone size: .; D gene: TRBD2; CDR3 DNA: TGTGCCACCTCGGGGGGGGCATCCCCCTACGAGCAGTACTTC; CDR3 protein: CATSGGASPYEQYF
V gene: TRBV16; J gene: TRBJ2-2; clone size: .; D gene: .; CDR3 DNA: TGTGCCAGCAGCCAATCCGGCGGGGAGCTGTTTTTT; CDR3 protein: CASSQSGGELFF
V gene: TRBV6-5; J gene: TRBJ2-2; clone size: .; D gene: TRBD2; CDR3 DNA: TGTGCCAGCAGCCGGGGGGACACCGGGGAGCTGTTTTTT; CDR3 protein: CASSRGDTGELFF
V gene: TRBV28; J gene: TRBJ1-2; clone size: .; D gene: .; CDR3 DNA: TGTGCCAGCAGCATCCGGGATATTAACAGCTATGGCTACACCTTC; CDR3 protein: CASSIRDINSYGYTF
V gene: TRBV14; J gene: TRBJ2-3; clone size: .; D gene: .; CDR3 DNA: TGTGCCAGCAGCCAAGTCCGACACACAGATACGCAGTATTTT; CDR3 protein: CASSQVRHTDTQYF
V gene: TRBV13; J gene: TRBJ2-7; clone size: once; D gene: .; CDR3 DNA: TGTGCCAGCAGCTTAGGCCGGCAACCGGGAAGCTTC; CDR3 protein: CASSLGRQPGSF
V gene: TRBV5-1; J gene: TRBJ1-2; clone size: .; D gene: TRBD1; CDR3 DNA: TGCGCCAGCAGCCCAACGACAGGGGCCGCTGGGTATGGCTACACCTTC; CDR3 protein: CASSPTTGAAGYGYTF
V gene: TRBV27; J gene: TRBJ2-2; clone size: .; D gene: .; CDR3 DNA: TGTGCCAGCAGCCCTCCGAACACCGGGGAGCTGTTTTTT; CDR3 protein: CASSPPNTGELFF
V gene: TRBV6-2/TRBV6-3; J gene: TRBJ2-2; clone size: .; D gene: TRBD1; CDR3 DNA: TGTGCCAGCAGTTACCAGGGGGCCCCCACCGGGGAGCTGTTTTTT; CDR3 protein: CASSYQGAPTGELFF
V gene: TRBV28; J gene: TRBJ2-1; clone size: .; D gene: .; CDR3 DNA: TGTGCCAGCAGTCCTGGACTTGAAAATGAGCAGTTCTTC; CDR3 protein: CASSPGLENEQFF
V gene: TRBV5-1; J gene: TRBJ1-4; clone size: .; D gene: .; CDR3 DNA: TGCGCCAGCAGCTTAAGGGCAGAGGGTGAAAAACTGTTTTTT; CDR3 protein: CASSLRAEGEKLFF
V gene: TRBV4-1; J gene: TRBJ1-2; clone size: .; D gene: TRBD1; CDR3 DNA: TGCGCCAGCAGCCAAGATCCCCCCGACAGGGTCTATGGCTACACCTTC; CDR3 protein: CASSQDPPDRVYGYTF
V gene: TRBV28; J gene: TRBJ2-1; clone size: .; D gene: .; CDR3 DNA: TGTGTCTCCCGGGGTAGCGGAACCTACAATGAGCAGTTCTTC; CDR3 protein: CVSRGSGTYNEQFF
V gene: TRBV20-1; J gene: TRBJ1-6; clone size: .; D gene: .; CDR3 DNA: TGCAGTGCTAGTCCGGCAGGTTTGCTCCACTTT; CDR3 protein: CSASPAGLLHF
V gene: TRBV5-1; J gene: TRBJ1-6; clone size: .; D gene: .; CDR3 DNA: TGCGCCAGCAGCTTGGTGGCAGGGAATAATTCACCCCTCCACTTT; CDR3 protein: CASSLVAGNNSPLHF
V gene: TRBV6-2/TRBV6-3; J gene: TRBJ1-2; clone size: .; D gene: .; CDR3 DNA: TGTGCCAGCAGTGTGGACAGCTATGGCTACACCTTC; CDR3 protein: CASSVDSYGYTF
V gene: TRBV6-6; J gene: TRBJ2-3; clone size: .; D gene: TRBD2; CDR3 DNA: TGTGCCAGCAGTCGGACTAGCGGGGGGCCGGGGGGCACAGATACGCAGTATTTT; CDR3 protein: CASSRTSGGPGGTDTQYF
V gene: TRBV11-2; J gene: TRBJ2-1; clone size: few; D gene: .; CDR3 DNA: TGTGCCAGCAGCTTAGTCAGTGAGCAGTTCTTC; CDR3 protein: CASSLVSEQFF
V gene: TRBV5-1; J gene: TRBJ2-6; clone size: .; D gene: TRBD2; CDR3 DNA: TGCGCCAGCAGCTTGTGGGGACTAGCGGGAGTTGGGGCCAACGTCCTGACTTTC; CDR3 protein: CASSLWGLAGVGANVLTF
V gene: TRBV28; J gene: TRBJ2-1; clone size: .; D gene: .; CDR3 DNA: TGTGCCAGCAGTTTGCCAGCAGGTCATGAGCAGTTCTTC; CDR3 protein: CASSLPAGHEQFF
V gene: TRBV14; J gene: TRBJ1-5; clone size: .; D gene: .; CDR3 DNA: TGTGCCAGCAGCCCCGCCGGGTGGGGGGATCAGCCCCAGCATTTT; CDR3 protein: CASSPAGWGDQPQHF
V gene: TRBV13; J gene: TRBJ2-2; clone size: .; D gene: TRBD2; CDR3 DNA: TGTGCCAGCAGCTTAGGCCGAGCAGCGGGAGCGGCCGGGGAGCTGTTTTTT; CDR3 protein: CASSLGRAAGAAGELFF
V gene: TRBV11-3; J gene: TRBJ2-1; clone size: .; D gene: TRBD2; CDR3 DNA: TGTGCCAGCAGCCAAGGGCGGGAGTTCTACAATGAGCAGTTCTTC; CDR3 protein: CASSQGREFYNEQFF
V gene: TRBV9; J gene: TRBJ1-5; clone size: .; D gene: .; CDR3 DNA: TGTGCCAGCAGCGTAGGGGGCCAGACCAATCAGCCCCAGCATTTT; CDR3 protein: CASSVGGQTNQPQHF
V gene: TRBV2; J gene: TRBJ2-2; clone size: .; D gene: TRBD1; CDR3 DNA: TGTGCCAGCAGGGGACAGGTCACCGGGGAGCTGTTTTTT; CDR3 protein: CASRGQVTGELFF
V gene: TRBV6-4; J gene: TRBJ2-3; clone size: .; D gene: TRBD2; CDR3 DNA: TGTGCCAGCAGTGTGGATGCGGGAGGATCAGATACGCAGTATTTT; CDR3 protein: CASSVDAGGSDTQYF
V gene: TRBV2; J gene: TRBJ2-1; clone size: once; D gene: .; CDR3 DNA: TGTGCCAGCGGTGGCAGGGGAATGGGTGAGCAGTTCTTC; CDR3 protein: CASGGRGMGEQFF
V gene: TRBV27; J gene: TRBJ2-2; clone size: .; D gene: TRBD2; CDR3 DNA: TGTGCCACCATGCGGGAGGCGACGATCGGGGAGCTGTTTTTT; CDR3 protein: CATMREATIGELFF
V gene: TRBV10-3; J gene: TRBJ1-3; clone size: .; D gene: TRBD1; CDR3 DNA: TGTGCCACCAGGGGGATTACAGGGAACTCTGGAAACACCATATATTTT; CDR3 protein: CATRGITGNSGNTIYF
V gene: TRBV6-2/TRBV6-3; J gene: TRBJ2-5; clone size: .; D gene: TRBD2; CDR3 DNA: TGTGCCAGCAGTTACAATAAGCGGGAGGGCCGAGAGACCCAGTACTTC; CDR3 protein: CASSYNKREGRETQYF
V gene: TRBV4-1; J gene: TRBJ1-6; clone size: .; D gene: .; CDR3 DNA: TGCGCCAGCAGCCAAGATTCTACCACATTGAGGCCTTCAGGGTATAATTCACCCCTCCACTTT; CDR3 protein: CASSQDSTTLRPSGYNSPLHF
V gene: TRBV4-3; J gene: TRBJ2-2; clone size: .; D gene: TRBD2; CDR3 DNA: TGCGCCAGCAGCCAAGGAAGCGGGGTGGTTCCCGGGGAGCTGTTTTTT; CDR3 protein: CASSQGSGVVPGELFF
V gene: TRBV27; J gene: TRBJ2-1; clone size: .; D gene: .; CDR3 DNA: TGTGCCAGCAGCCCGGACTATCTTGAGCAGTTCTTC; CDR3 protein: CASSPDYLEQFF
V gene: TRBV12-2; J gene: TRBJ1-5; clone size: .; D gene: .; CDR3 DNA: TGTGCAAGTCGCAACAGGGGGGGTTATAGCAATCAGCCCCAGCATTTT; CDR3 protein: CASRNRGGYSNQPQHF